At least ten counts were recorded for the clone carrying this T cell receptor (beta chain). Its antigen is not identified. The unsorted libraries were produced from 2 million PBMCs held at -80 C. The sample originates from a study of neurological immune-mediated disorders. The cDNA was generated through 5'RACE incorporating 10-nucleotide random UMIs. The output of every sequencing run exceeded 190 million TCR-beta sequences, derived from 15-18 subjects. TCRdb reanalysed the 5' RACE reads using MiXCR and keeps one entry per CDR3 protein. The table has about 50,000 distinct CDR3 sequences, around 10% seen once. General study findings and limits: It was HTLV-1-associated myelopathy that showed the most TCR clonal expansion, while multiple sclerosis showed the least, falling below healthy controls.

The CDR3 extends over 16 amino acids. The V gene's germline CDR1 is SGDLS and CDR2 YYNGEE. V shed 4 bases and J 1 base; nucleotides not matched to a gene: 6. The receptor's source is a woman aged 40 to 50 with HTLV-1-associated myelopathy (HAM/TSP). The material sequenced was PBMCs. This chain connects TRBV9 to TRBJ2-2; 8 nucleotides agree with TRBD2. The DNA for the CDR3 is TGTGCCAGCAGCCCCCCACTAGCGGAGAACACCGGGGAGCTGTTTTTT. The encoded protein is CASSPPLAENTGELFF.